The sequence of this T cell receptor (beta chain) was determined in a study of blood T cell repertoires in COVID-19. Study context: COVID-19 samples, acute and convalescent, were from the United States, Italy and Spain. T cells, B-cell-depleted T cells, or PBMCs provided the cDNA or gDNA that served as material.

The authors' processing: Estimation of nucleated cell counts was performed using reference gene primer amplification. Measured with immunoSEQ multiplex PCR; TCRdb has only the in-frame clones, and not every one. V and J calls and clone size are given by that table; D and trimming were obtained from the DNA. The table includes 23,000 or so clones, around 89% detected once. The V end was cut by 7 bases, the J end by 4 bases, with 10 bases between. The CDR3 runs 12 residues. Germline values: CDR1 LGHDT, CDR2 YNNKEL (reference sequence). The sequenced material came from peripheral blood. The genes are TRBV3-1 (or the pseudogene TRBV3-2) and TRBJ1-1; possible D gene TRBD1, 5 bases. This receptor was identified in a man between 65 and 85 years old with active COVID-19. CDR3 sequence: CASNGGGTEAFF. CDR3 coding DNA: TGTGCCAGCAATGGGGGGGGCACTGAAGCTTTCTTT.